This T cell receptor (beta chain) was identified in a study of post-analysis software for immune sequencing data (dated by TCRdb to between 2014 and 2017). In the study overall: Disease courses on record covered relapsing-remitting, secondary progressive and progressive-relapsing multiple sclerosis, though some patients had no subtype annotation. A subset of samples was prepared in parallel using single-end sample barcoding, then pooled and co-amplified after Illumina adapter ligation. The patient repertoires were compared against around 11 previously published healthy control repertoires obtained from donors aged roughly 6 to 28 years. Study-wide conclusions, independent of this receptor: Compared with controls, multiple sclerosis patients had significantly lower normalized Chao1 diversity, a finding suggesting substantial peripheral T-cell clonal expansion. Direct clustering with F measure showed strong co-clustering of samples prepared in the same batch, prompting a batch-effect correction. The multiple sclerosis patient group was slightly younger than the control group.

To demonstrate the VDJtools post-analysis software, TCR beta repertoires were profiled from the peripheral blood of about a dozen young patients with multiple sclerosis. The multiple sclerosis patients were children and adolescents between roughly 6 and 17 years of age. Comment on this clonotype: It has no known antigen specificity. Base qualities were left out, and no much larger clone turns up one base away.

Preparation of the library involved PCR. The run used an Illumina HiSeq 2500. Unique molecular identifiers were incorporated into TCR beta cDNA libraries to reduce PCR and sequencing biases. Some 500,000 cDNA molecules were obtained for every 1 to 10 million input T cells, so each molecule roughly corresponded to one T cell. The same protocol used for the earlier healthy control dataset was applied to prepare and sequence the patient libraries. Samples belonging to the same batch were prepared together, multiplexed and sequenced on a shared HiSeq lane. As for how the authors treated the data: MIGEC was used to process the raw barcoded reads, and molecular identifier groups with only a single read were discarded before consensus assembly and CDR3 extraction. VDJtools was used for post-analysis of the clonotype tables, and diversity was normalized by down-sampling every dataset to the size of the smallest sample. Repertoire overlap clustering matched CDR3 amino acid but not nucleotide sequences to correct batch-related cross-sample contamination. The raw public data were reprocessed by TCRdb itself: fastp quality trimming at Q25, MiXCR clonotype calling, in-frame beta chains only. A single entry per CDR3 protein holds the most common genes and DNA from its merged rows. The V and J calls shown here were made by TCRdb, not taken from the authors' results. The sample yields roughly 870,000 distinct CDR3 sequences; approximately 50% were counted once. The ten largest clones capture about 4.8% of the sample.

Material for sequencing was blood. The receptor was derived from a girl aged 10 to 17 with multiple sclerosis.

The CDR3 loop reads CASSLDPGPYYEQYF. The nucleotide sequence is TGTGCCAGCAGCTTAGATCCCGGTCCATACTACGAGCAGTACTTC. This sequence uses TRBV7-2 and TRBJ2-7, with an unclear D gene assignment. CDR1 and CDR2 are drawn from the germline V gene: SGHTA, FQGNSA. Reading from cysteine to phenylalanine, the CDR3 counts 15 amino acids. Only the CDR3 region is kept as DNA, spanning 45 bases read in frame from base 1. V and J lose 1 base and 3 bases, and a span of 13 bases separates them. Beyond the CDR3, the reference TRBV7-2 and TRBJ2-7 genes provide the residues; the full variable domain reads: GAGVSQSPSNKVTEKGKDVELRCDPISGHTALYWYRQSLGQGLEFLIYFQGNSAPDKSGLPSDRFSAERTGGSVSTLTIQRTQQEDSAVYLCASSLDPGPYYEQYFGPGTRLTVT.